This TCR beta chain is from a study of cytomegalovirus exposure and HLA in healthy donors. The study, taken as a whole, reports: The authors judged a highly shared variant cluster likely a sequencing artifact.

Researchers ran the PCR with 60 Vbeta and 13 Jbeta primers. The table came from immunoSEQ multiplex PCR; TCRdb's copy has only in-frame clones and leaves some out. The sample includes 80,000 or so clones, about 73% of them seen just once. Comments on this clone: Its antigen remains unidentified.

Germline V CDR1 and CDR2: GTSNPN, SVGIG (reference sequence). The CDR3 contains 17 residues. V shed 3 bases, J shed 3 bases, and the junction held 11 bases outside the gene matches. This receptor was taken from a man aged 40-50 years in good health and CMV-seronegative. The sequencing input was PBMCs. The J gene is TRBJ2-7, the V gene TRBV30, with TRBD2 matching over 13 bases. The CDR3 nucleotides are TGTGCCTGGAGGAAACGGACTAGCGGGAGCGAAGTCTACGAGCAGTACTTC. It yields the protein CAWRKRTSGSEVYEQYF. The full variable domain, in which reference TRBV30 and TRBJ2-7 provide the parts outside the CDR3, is SQTIHQWPATLVQPVGSPLSLECTVEGTSNPNLYWYRQAAGRGLQLLFYSVGIGQISSEVPQNLSASRPQDRQFILSSKKLLLSDSGFYLCAWRKRTSGSEVYEQYFGPGTRLTVT.